This entry lists 8 T cell receptor beta chains sequenced from one sample in a study of cytomegalovirus exposure and HLA in healthy donors. Vbeta (60) and Jbeta (13) primers were used in the PCR. The method was immunoSEQ multiplex PCR; TCRdb's version includes in-frame clones alone and lacks a portion of them. The table lists some 140,000 clones, around 79% of them singletons. The sequencing input was PBMCs. The receptors come from a woman aged 50 to 60 in good health and CMV-seropositive.

This chain links TRBV11-3 with TRBJ2-5; D might be TRBD2 (5 bases). Per germline, CDR1 SGHNT and CDR2 YENEEA. This CDR3 is built from 13 residues. Trimming stripped 1 base from V and 5 bases from J, with 8 bases between. Written as DNA, the CDR3 is TGTGCCAGCAGCTTAGGGAGAGGGGAGACCCAGTACTTC. It translates to CASSLGRGETQYF.

The chain has TRBV7-9 and TRBJ2-7; D perhaps matches TRBD1 (6 bases). Trimming stripped 2 bases from V and 7 bases from J, with 15 bases between. The CDR3 has 14 residues. Germline CDR1 SEHNR, CDR2 FQNEAQ (reference sequence). This CDR3 is CASSLRGFQGEQYF. The CDR3 bases are TGTGCCAGCAGCTTAAGGGGTTTTCAGGGGGAGCAGTACTTC.

This clone was detected only a few times. J is TRBJ2-1 and V is TRBV6-6, with D possibly matching TRBD2 (6 bases). The V and J ends lost 10 bases and 1 base respectively, with 17 bases between them. The germline CDR1 and CDR2 sequences are MNHNY and SVGAGI (reference sequence). The CDR3 length is 15 residues. This CDR3 reads CAIPTFGTSYNEQFF. CDR3 sequence (DNA): TGTGCCATTCCGACATTTGGGACTTCCTACAATGAGCAGTTCTTC.

V is TRBV30 and J is TRBJ2-5, with D possibly TRBD1 on 5 matching bases. Germline values: CDR1 GTSNPN, CDR2 SVGIG (reference sequence). V dropped 2 bases and J dropped 4 bases, with 17 bases sitting between them. This CDR3 spans 15 amino acids. The CDR3 sequence is CAWSSPQGPGETQYF. In nucleotides, the CDR3 is TGTGCCTGGAGTTCCCCCCAGGGCCCGGGAGAGACCCAGTACTTC.

The chain couples TRBV7-9 to TRBJ1-4; TRBD1 matches 10 bases. The CDR3 length is 15 residues. CDR1 is SEHNR and CDR2 is FQNEAQ in the germline V gene (reference sequence). Unmatched junction bases numbered 5, after V lost 5 bases and J lost 5 bases. CDR3 sequence reads: CASSLGDRGNEKLFF. DNA for the CDR3: TGTGCCAGCAGCCTTGGGGACAGGGGAAATGAAAAACTGTTTTTT.

The chain combines TRBV28 with TRBJ1-2; 8 bases match TRBD1. This CDR3 has 14 residues. The V gene end was trimmed by 6 bases and the J gene end by 5 bases; junction bases not matched to a gene: 8. Germline lookup yields CDR1 MDHEN and CDR2 SYDVKM. CDR3 loop: CASSASTGGYGYTF. The CDR3 region has the DNA TGTGCCAGCAGCGCCTCCACAGGGGGATATGGCTACACCTTC.

This rearrangement joins TRBV5-4 to TRBJ2-5, with TRBD2 matching 7 bases. From germline, CDR1 is SGHNT and CDR2 YYREEE (reference sequence). This CDR3 is built from 15 residues. The V gene end was trimmed by 2 bases and the J gene end by 3 bases; junction bases not matched to a gene: 7. The CDR3 here is CASSLGLVGEETQYF. The CDR3 DNA sequence: TGTGCCAGCAGCTTAGGACTAGTTGGTGAAGAGACCCAGTACTTC.

This chain connects TRBV10-3 to TRBJ1-1, with D maybe TRBD1 (6 bases). Germline CDR1 and CDR2: ENHRY and SYGVKD. Deletions cut 7 bases from V and 0 bases from J, with 12 bases between. This CDR3 comprises 14 residues. CDR3 in DNA: TGTGCCATCAACGCAGGGGCCATGAACACTGAAGCTTTCTTT. This gives the protein CAINAGAMNTEAFF.